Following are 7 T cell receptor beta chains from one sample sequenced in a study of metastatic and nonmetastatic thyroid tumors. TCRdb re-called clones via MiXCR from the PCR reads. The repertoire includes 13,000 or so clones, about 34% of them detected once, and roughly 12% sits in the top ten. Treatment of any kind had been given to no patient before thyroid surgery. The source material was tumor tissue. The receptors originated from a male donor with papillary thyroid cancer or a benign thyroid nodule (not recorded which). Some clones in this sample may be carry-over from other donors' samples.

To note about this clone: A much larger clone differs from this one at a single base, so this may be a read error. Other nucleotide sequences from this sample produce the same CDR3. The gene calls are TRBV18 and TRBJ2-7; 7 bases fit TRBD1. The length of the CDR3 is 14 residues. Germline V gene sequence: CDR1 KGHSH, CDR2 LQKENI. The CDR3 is CASSPRDRTYEQYF. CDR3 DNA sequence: TGTGCTAGCTCACCCCGGGACAGAACCTACGAGCAGTACTTC.

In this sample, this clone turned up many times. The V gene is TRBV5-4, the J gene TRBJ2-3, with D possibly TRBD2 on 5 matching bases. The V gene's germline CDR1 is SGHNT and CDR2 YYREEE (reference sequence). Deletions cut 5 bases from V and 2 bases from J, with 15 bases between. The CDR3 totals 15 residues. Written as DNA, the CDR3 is TGTGCCAGCAGTTCGAGGGCTCGCAACACAGATACGCAGTATTTT. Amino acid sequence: CASSSRARNTDTQYF.

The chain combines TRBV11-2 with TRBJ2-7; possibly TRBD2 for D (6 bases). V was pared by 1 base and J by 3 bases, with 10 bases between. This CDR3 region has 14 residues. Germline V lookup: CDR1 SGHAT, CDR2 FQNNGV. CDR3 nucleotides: TGTGCCAGCAGCTTAGCGGGAGAAGGCTACGAGCAGTACTTC. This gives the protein CASSLAGEGYEQYF. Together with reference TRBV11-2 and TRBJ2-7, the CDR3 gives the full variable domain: EAGVAQSPRYKIIEKRQSVAFWCNPISGHATLYWYQQILGQGPKLLIQFQNNGVVDDSQLPKDRFSAERLKGVDSTLKIQPAKLEDSAVYLCASSLAGEGYEQYFGPGTRLTVT.

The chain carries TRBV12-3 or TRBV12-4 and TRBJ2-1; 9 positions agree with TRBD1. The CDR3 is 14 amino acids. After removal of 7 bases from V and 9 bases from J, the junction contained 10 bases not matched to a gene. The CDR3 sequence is CASNLQQGAVEQFF. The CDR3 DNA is TGTGCCAGCAATCTCCAACAGGGGGCGGTTGAGCAGTTCTTC.

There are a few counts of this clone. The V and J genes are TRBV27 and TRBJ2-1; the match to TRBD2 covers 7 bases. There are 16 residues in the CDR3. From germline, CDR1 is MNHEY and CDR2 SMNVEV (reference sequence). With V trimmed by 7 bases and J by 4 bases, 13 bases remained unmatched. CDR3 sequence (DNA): TGTGCCAGCAAGACCTCCGGGACTAACGGGTACAATGAGCAGTTCTTC. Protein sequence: CASKTSGTNGYNEQFF.

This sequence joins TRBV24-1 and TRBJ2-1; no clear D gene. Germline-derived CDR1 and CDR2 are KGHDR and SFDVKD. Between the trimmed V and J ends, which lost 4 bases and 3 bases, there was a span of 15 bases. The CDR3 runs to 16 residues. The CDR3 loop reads CATSDSSGVGYNEQFF. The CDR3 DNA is TGTGCCACCAGTGACTCCAGTGGGGTAGGCTACAATGAGCAGTTCTTC.

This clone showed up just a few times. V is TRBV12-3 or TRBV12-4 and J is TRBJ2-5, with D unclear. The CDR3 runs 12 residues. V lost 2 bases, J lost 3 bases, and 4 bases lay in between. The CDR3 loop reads CASSLSEETQYF. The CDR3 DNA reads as TGTGCCAGCAGTTTAAGTGAAGAGACCCAGTACTTC.